This T cell receptor (beta chain) was recorded in a study of cytomegalovirus exposure and HLA in healthy donors. Across the study: An analysis done earlier identified 120 million or so unique TCR beta sequences from roughly 190 million T cells.

Study-wide results and caveats: Segments of the TCR beta V type were, in most cases, productive about 87% or about 30% of the time in an earlier analysis. Most subjects had HLA-A and HLA-B alleles reportedly predicted accurately by TCR beta sequences.

PCR amplification relied on 60 Vbeta primers (plus 13 Jbeta primers). Assay: immunoSEQ multiplex PCR; the TCRdb copy retains only in-frame clones and omits some. The sample contains 120,000 or so clones, approximately 75% of which appear only once. Germline CDR1 reads SGHRS; CDR2 reads YFSETQ. The CDR3 runs 12 residues. On this clone: The antigen is not known.

The rearrangement links TRBV5-1 to TRBJ2-5; weak D call: TRBD1 (6 bases). With the DNA end fitting TRBJ2-7 better, the J assignment may be wrong. The receptor comes from a man in his forties in good health and CMV-seronegative. Sequenced: PBMCs. CDR3 in DNA: TGCGCCAGCAGCCCGACAGGCTACGAGCAGTACTTC. Translated: CASSPTGYEQYF.